This T cell receptor (beta chain) stems from a study of control samples from healthy donors and cancer patients (dated by TCRdb to the early 2020s). As to this clone: The antigen it recognizes is unknown. There are no base qualities to consult, and no much larger clone falls within one base.

The receptor library was made with the immunoSEQ multiplex PCR assay. TCRdb took this table from immuneACCESS and kept in-frame rearrangements with V and J called. Such tables lack part of the clones; where checked against another copy, unresolved V genes explain under half of the gap, and the rest is unexplained. The sample records roughly 90,000 clones, roughly 89% of which are singletons. The top ten clones comprise less than 10% of the sample. The TCR originated in a woman between 45 and 65 years old with colorectal cancer. The sample was PBMCs.

Here the CDR3 is given as CSVDRPSRGPPDTQYF. The sequence in DNA is TGCAGCGTTGATAGGCCTAGCAGGGGACCTCCCGATACGCAGTATTTT. Rearrangement joined TRBV29-1 to TRBJ2-3, and TRBD1 may be the D gene, going by 6 matching bases. Reading the germline V gene gives CDR1 SQVTM and CDR2 ANQGSEA. V lost 3 bases and J lost 6 bases; the stretch between them is 22 bases long. The CDR3 sequence holds 16 residues, the cysteine and phenylalanine included. Only the CDR3 DNA stays, 48 bases, in frame from base 1.